Sequencing of this TCR beta chain was carried out in a study of post-analysis software for immune sequencing data. Looking at the study overall: As for disease course, relapsing-remitting, secondary progressive and progressive-relapsing multiple sclerosis were all included. Findings and caveats of the study: Significantly lower normalized Chao1 diversity was found in patients with multiple sclerosis relative to controls. Elevated frequency relative to controls characterized several TRBV segments in patients, TRBV5-6, TRBV5-1 and TRBV20-1 among them. By F measure, strong co-clustering occurred among samples prepared in the same batch.

There are 13 residues in the CDR3. The V end was cut by 3 bases, the J end by 7 bases, with 10 bases between. CDR1 and CDR2 from the germline V gene are SGHTA and FQGTGA. Unique molecular identifiers were built into the TCR beta cDNA libraries. One entry per CDR3 protein results from TCRdb running MiXCR on the PCR reads. The sample contains about 810,000 distinct CDR3 sequences, approximately 53% of which appear only once. As regards this clonotype: The antigen is not known.

The chain employs TRBV7-3 and TRBJ1-5, with D possibly matching TRBD1 (5 bases). The sample taken for sequencing was blood. The sequence was obtained from a girl aged 5 to 17 with multiple sclerosis. The CDR3 region has the DNA TGTGCCAGCAGCTTTGGGGACGGGCAGCCCCAGCATTTT. It encodes CASSFGDGQPQHF.